The clone carrying this T cell receptor beta chain was detected a few times. Antigen specificity is unknown. These data belong to a study of post-analysis software for immune sequencing data. Points from the study as a whole: Samples prepared in the same batch strongly co-clustered by F measure.

Unique molecular identifiers tagged the TCR beta cDNA libraries. A single record per CDR3 protein comes from TCRdb applying MiXCR to the PCR reads. This table holds about 160,000 distinct CDR3 sequences, roughly 34% found once. The V end was cut by 3 bases, the J end by 3 bases, with 10 bases between. Germline CDR1 reads SGDLS; CDR2 reads YYNGEE. The CDR3 runs 13 residues. This TCR was recovered from a girl under 18 with multiple sclerosis. This material consisted of blood, taken after autologous hematopoietic stem cell transplantation. The rearrangement uses TRBV9 and TRBJ2-7, with a weak D call TRBD2 (6 bases). The CDR3 DNA reads TGTGCCAGCAGCGGATGGGGGGACTACGAGCAGTACTTC. Its translation: CASSGWGDYEQYF.